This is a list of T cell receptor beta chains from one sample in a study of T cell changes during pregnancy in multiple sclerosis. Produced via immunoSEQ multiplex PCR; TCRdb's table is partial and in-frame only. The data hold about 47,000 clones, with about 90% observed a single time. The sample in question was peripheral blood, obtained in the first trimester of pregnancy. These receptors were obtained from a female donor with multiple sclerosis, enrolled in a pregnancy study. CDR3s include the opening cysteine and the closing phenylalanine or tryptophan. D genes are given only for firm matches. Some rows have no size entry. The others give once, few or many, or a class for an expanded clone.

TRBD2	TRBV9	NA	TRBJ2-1	CASSVYVSSGISSYNEQFF	TGTGCCAGCAGCGTGTACGTGTCTAGCGGGATTAGCTCCTACAATGAGCAGTTCTTC
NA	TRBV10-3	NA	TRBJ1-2	CASGFTLDTLSAGYGYTF	TGTGCCTCCGGGTTTACCCTGGACACCCTCTCAGCAGGCTATGGCTACACCTTC
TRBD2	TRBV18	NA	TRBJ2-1	CASSPMAGGYNEQFF	TGTGCCAGCTCACCGATGGCGGGGGGGTACAATGAGCAGTTCTTC
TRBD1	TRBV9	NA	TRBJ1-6	CASSAVDRVASPLHF	TGTGCCAGCAGCGCTGTGGACAGGGTAGCTTCACCCCTCCACTTT
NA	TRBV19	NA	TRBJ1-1	CASSSRGGANTEAFF	TGTGCCAGTAGTAGCCGGGGGGGCGCGAACACTGAAGCTTTCTTT
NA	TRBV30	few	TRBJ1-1	CAWSVMRNTEAFF	TGTGCCTGGAGTGTCATGCGGAACACTGAAGCTTTCTTT
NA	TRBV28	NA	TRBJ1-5	CASTPPNQPQHF	TGTGCCAGCACCCCCCCTAATCAGCCCCAGCATTTT
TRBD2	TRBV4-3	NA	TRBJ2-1	CASSLRQWGGGQQFF	TGCGCCAGCAGCCTCCGCCAGTGGGGGGGTGGACAGCAGTTCTTC
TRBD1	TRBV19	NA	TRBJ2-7	CASSLRQGEGPYEQYF	TGTGCCAGTAGTCTCCGACAGGGGGAGGGACCCTACGAGCAGTACTTC
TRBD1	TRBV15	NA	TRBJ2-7	CATSRDRGTYEQYF	TGTGCCACCAGCAGAGACAGGGGGACCTACGAGCAGTACTTC
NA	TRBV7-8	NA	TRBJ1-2	CASSLEFEGNYGYTF	TGTGCCAGCAGCTTAGAGTTCGAGGGCAACTATGGCTACACCTTC
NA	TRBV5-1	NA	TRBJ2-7	CASSATPTYEQYF	TGCGCCAGCAGCGCGACACCTACCTACGAGCAGTACTTC
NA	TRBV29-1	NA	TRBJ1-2	CSVASLRDYGYTF	TGCAGCGTTGCAAGTCTCAGGGACTATGGCTACACCTTC
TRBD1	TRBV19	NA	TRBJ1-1	CASSPWTGRRTEAFF	TGTGCCAGTAGTCCCTGGACAGGGAGGAGGACTGAAGCTTTCTTT
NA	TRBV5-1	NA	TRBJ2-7	CASSLRGMRNEQYF	TGCGCCAGCAGCTTGAGAGGGATGAGGAACGAGCAGTACTTC